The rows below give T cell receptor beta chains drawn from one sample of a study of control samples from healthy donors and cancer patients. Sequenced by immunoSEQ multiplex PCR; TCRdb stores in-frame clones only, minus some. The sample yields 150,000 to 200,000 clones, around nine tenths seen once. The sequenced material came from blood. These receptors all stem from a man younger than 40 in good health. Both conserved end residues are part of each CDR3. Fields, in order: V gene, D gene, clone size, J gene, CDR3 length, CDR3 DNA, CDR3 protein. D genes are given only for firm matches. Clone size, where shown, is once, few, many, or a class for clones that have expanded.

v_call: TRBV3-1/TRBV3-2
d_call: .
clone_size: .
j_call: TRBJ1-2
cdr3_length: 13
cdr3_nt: TGTGCCAGCAGCCAAGCTCAAAGGGGGGGCTACACCTTC
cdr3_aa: CASSQAQRGGYTF

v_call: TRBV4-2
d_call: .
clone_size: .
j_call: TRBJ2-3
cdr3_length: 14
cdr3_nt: TGTGCCAGCAGCCAAGGGGCCTACACAGATACGCAGTATTTT
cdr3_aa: CASSQGAYTDTQYF

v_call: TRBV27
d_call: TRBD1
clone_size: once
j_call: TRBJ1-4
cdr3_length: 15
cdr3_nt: TGTGCCAGCAGTTCCGGGACAGCCACCCACGAAAAACTGTTTTTT
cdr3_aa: CASSSGTATHEKLFF

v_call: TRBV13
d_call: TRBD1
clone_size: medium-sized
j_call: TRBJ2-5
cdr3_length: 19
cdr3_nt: TGTGCCAGCAGCCCAGAGGATACCGGGACAGGGGGTTACCAAGAGACCCAGTACTTC
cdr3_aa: CASSPEDTGTGGYQETQYF

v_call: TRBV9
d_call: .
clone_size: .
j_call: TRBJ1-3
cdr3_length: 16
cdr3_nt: TGTGCCAGCAGCGTAGCCGGGATCGGGTTCGGAAACACCATATATTTT
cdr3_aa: CASSVAGIGFGNTIYF

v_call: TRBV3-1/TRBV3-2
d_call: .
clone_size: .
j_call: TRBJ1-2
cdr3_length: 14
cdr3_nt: TGTGCCAGCAGCCGAGAGGGGGGTTACTATGGCTACACCTTC
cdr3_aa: CASSREGGYYGYTF

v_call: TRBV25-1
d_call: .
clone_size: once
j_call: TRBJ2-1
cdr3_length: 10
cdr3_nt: TGTGCCAGCGGAGTAAGCGAGCAGTTCTTC
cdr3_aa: CASGVSEQFF

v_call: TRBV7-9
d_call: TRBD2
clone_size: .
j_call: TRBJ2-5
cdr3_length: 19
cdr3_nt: TGTGCCAGCAGCCTACCGGGACTACGACTACCCAACTACCAAGAGACCCAGTACTTC
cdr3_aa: CASSLPGLRLPNYQETQYF

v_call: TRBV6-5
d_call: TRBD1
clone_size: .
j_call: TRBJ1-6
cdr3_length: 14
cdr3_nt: TGTGCCAGCGGCCTGGGACAGCTGAATTCACCCCTCCACTTT
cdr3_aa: CASGLGQLNSPLHF

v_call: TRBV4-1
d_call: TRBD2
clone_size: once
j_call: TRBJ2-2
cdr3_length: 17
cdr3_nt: TGCGCCAGCAGCCACGCTCTAGCGGGAGGGGACACCGGGGAGCTGTTTTTT
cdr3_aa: CASSHALAGGDTGELFF

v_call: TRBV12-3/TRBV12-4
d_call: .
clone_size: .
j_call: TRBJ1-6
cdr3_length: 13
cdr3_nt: TGTGCCAGCAGTCCCTCCTATAATTCACCCCTCCACTTT
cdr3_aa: CASSPSYNSPLHF

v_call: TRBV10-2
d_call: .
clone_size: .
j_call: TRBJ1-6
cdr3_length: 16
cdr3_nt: TGCGCCAGCGGGGAGATGGGCAGCTCCTATAATTCACCCCTCCACTTT
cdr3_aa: CASGEMGSSYNSPLHF

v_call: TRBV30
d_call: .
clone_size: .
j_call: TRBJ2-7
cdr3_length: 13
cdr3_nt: TGTGCCTGGAGTGCAGGGGCCTCCTACGAGCAGTACTTC
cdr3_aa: CAWSAGASYEQYF

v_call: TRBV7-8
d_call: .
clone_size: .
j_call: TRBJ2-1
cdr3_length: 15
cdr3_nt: TGTGCCAGCAGCTCGCTGGTCCTTCCGGGGAATGAGCAGTTCTTC
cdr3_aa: CASSSLVLPGNEQFF

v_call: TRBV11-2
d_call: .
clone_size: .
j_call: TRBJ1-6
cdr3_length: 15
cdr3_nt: TGTGCCAGCAGCTTAGTCCCCTCGTCGAATTCACCCCTCCACTTT
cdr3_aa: CASSLVPSSNSPLHF

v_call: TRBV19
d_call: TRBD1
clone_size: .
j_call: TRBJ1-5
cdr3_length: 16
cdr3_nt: TGTGCCAGTAGTATAGGGGACAGGGGGCGAGGTCAGCCCCAGCATTTT
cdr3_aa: CASSIGDRGRGQPQHF

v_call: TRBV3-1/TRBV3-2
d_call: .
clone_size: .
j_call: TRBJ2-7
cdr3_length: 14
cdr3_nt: TGTGCCAGCAGCCAAGAAAACGGTGCCTACGAGCAGTACTTC
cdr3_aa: CASSQENGAYEQYF

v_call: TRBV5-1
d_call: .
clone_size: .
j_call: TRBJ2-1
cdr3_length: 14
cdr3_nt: TGCGCCAGCAGCTCGTCCCGGCCCCCCAATGAGCAGTTCTTC
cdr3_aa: CASSSSRPPNEQFF

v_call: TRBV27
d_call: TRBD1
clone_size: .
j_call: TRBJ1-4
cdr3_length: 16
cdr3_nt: TGTGCCAGCAGAAAATGGGGACAGGGCTTAAATGAAAAACTGTTTTTT
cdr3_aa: CASRKWGQGLNEKLFF

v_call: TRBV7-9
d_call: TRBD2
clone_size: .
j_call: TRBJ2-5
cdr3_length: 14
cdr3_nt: TGTGCCAGCAGCCCGGAGGCGGGAGAAGAGACCCAGTACTTC
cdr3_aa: CASSPEAGEETQYF

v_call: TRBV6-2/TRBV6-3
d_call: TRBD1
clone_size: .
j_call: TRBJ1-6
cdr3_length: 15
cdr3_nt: TGTGCCAGCAGTTACCAAGGGGGCGTAAATTCACCCCTCCACTTT
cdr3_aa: CASSYQGGVNSPLHF

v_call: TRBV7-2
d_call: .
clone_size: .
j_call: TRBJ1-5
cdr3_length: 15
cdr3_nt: TGTGCCAGCAGCCCTGGGGGGGGCAGGGATCAGCCCCAGCATTTT
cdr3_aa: CASSPGGGRDQPQHF

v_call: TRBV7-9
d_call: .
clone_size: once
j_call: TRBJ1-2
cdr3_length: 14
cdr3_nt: TGTGCCAGCAGCTTAGGACCGCTCTGGGGAGGCTACACCTTC
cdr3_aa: CASSLGPLWGGYTF

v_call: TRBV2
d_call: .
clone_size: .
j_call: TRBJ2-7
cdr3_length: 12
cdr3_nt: TGTGCCAGCAGGAAGGACAGCCACGAGCAGTACTTC
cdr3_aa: CASRKDSHEQYF

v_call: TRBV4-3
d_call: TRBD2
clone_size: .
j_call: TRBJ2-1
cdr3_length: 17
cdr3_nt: TGCGCCAGCAGCCGTACTAGCGGGGGGGCGAAATACAATGAGCAGTTCTTC
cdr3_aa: CASSRTSGGAKYNEQFF

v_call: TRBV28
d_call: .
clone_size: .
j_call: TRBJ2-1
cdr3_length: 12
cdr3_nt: TGTGCCAGCAGTCCCGTGGCCAATGAGCAGTTCTTC
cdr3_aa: CASSPVANEQFF

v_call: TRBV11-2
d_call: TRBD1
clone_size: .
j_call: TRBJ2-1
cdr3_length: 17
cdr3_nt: TGTGCCAGCAGCTTTAGTCTTCCGGGACAGGGCAACAATGAGCAGTTCTTC
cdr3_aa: CASSFSLPGQGNNEQFF

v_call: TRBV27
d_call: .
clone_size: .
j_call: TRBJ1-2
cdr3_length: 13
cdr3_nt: TGTGCCAGCACCCCCCGGGGGGGCTATGGCTACACCTTC
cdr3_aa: CASTPRGGYGYTF

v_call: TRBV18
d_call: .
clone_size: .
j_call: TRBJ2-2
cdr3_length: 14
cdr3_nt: TGTGCCAGCTCACGAACGGGTGGATCAGGGGAGCTGTTTTTT
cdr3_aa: CASSRTGGSGELFF

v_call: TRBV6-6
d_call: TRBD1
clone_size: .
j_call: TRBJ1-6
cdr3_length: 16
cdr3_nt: TGTGCCAGCAGCCCCGGACAGGGAACGATTTTCTCACCCCTCCACTTT
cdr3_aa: CASSPGQGTIFSPLHF

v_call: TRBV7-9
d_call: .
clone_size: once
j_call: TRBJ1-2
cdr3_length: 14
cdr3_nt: TGTGCCAGCAGCTTAGAGGGGGGTTTGAGCGGCTACACCTTC
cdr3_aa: CASSLEGGLSGYTF

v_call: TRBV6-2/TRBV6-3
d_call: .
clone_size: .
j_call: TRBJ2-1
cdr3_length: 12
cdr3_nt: TGTGCCAGCAGTTGGGGGAGCAATGAGCAGTTCTTC
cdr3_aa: CASSWGSNEQFF

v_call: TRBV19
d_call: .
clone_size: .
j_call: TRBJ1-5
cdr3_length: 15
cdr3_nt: TGTGCCAGTAAAGTGGTGACAGTCAGCAATCAGCCCCAGCATTTT
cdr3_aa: CASKVVTVSNQPQHF

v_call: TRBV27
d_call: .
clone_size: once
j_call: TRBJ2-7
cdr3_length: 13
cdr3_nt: TGTGCCAGCAGTTCCCGCGGGTCCTACGAGCAGTACTTC
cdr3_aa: CASSSRGSYEQYF

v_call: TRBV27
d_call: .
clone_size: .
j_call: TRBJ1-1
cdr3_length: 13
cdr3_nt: TGTGCCAGCAGTCGCATACTGAACACTGAAGCTTTCTTT
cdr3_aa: CASSRILNTEAFF

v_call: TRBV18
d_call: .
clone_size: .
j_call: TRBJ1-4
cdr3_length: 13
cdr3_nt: TGTGCCAGCTCACCATTCTCAGGGGAAAAACTGTTTTTT
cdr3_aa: CASSPFSGEKLFF

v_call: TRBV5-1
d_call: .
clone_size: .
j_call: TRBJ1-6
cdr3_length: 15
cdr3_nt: TGCGCCAGCAGCTTGGGACACAACTATAATTCACCCCTCCACTTT
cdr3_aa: CASSLGHNYNSPLHF

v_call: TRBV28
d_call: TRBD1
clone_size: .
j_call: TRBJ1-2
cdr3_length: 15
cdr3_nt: TGTGCCAGCAGAGGTACCGGGACAGCGTTCTATGGCTACACCTTC
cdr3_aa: CASRGTGTAFYGYTF

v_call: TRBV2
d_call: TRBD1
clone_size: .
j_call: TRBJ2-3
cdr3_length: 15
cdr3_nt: TGTGCCAGCAGTTCAGGGGGCTTATACACAGATACGCAGTATTTT
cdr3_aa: CASSSGGLYTDTQYF

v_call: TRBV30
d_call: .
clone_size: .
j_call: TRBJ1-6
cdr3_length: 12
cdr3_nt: TGTGCCTGGAGTCGTACGTCTTTACCCCTCCACTTT
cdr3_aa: CAWSRTSLPLHF

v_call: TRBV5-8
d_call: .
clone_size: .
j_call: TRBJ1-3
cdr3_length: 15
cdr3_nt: TGTGCCAGCAGCTCTGGGGTGATCTCTGGAAACACCATATATTTT
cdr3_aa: CASSSGVISGNTIYF

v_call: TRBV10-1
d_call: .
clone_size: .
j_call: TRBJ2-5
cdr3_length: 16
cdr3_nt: TGCGCCAGCAGACCCAAGGGCGGGGCCCTACAAGAGACCCAGTACTTC
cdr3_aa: CASRPKGGALQETQYF

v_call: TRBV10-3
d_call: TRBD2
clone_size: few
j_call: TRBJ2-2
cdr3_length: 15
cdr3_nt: TGTGCCATCAGGGCTAGCGGGGGGCCAGGCGGGGAGCTGTTTTTT
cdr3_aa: CAIRASGGPGGELFF

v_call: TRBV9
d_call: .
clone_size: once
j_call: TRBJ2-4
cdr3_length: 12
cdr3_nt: TGTGCCAGCAGCGGGACCGTGGACATTCAGTACTTC
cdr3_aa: CASSGTVDIQYF

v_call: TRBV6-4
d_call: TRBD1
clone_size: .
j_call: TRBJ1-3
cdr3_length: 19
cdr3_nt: TGTGCCAGCAGTGAGCAGCCCCGGGGACAGGGGACTTCTGGAAACACCATATATTTT
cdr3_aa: CASSEQPRGQGTSGNTIYF

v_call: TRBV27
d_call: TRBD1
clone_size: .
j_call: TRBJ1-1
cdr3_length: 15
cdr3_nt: TGTGCCAGCAGTTCGACAGGGGGGGTGAACACTGAAGCTTTCTTT
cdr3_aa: CASSSTGGVNTEAFF

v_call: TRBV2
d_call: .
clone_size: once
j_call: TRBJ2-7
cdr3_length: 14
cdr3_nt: TGTGCCAGCAGTTCCCCCGGGACAACCTACGAGCAGTACTTC
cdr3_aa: CASSSPGTTYEQYF

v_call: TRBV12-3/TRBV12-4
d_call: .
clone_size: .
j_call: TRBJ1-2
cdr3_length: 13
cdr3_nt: TGTGCCAGCAGCATCGGGGCATATTATGGCTACACCTTC
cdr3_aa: CASSIGAYYGYTF

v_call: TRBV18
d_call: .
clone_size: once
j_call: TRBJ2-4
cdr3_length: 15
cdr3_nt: TGTGCCAGCTCACCGGGAGAGATAGCCAAAAACATTCAGTACTTC
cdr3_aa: CASSPGEIAKNIQYF

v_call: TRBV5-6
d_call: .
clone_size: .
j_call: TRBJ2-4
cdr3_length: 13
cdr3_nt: TGTGCCAGCAGCTTGCCACGGGGAAACATTCAGTACTTC
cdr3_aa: CASSLPRGNIQYF

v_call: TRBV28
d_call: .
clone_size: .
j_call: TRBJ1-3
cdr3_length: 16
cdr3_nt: TGTGCCAGCAGTGTCTACCGTAAGGGCTCTGGAAACACCATATATTTT
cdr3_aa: CASSVYRKGSGNTIYF

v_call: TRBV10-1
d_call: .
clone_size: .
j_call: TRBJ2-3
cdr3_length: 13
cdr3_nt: TGCGCCAGCAGCCTCGAAAACACAGATACGCAGTATTTT
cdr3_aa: CASSLENTDTQYF